This is a list of T cell receptor beta chains from one sample in a study of T cell changes during pregnancy in multiple sclerosis. TCRdb's copy holds only in-frame clones and misses some; the assay was immunoSEQ multiplex PCR. Here the sample spans about 70,000 clones, 90% to 95% being singletons. Sequencing used peripheral blood, obtained in the third trimester of pregnancy. These receptors originate from a female donor with multiple sclerosis, enrolled in a pregnancy study. Each CDR3 is given with its conserved first and last residue. D genes are given only for firm matches. The size entry is marked missing in some rows and otherwise reads once, few, many or a size class.

TRBJ2-1	TRBV5-4	.	.	TGTGCCAGCAGCCGGGCGGGCAGCGGCTCCTACAATGAGCAGTTCTTC	CASSRAGSGSYNEQFF
TRBJ1-1	TRBV7-9	few	TRBD1	TGTGCCAGCAGCGGCACAGGGGACGCTGAAGCTTTCTTT	CASSGTGDAEAFF
TRBJ2-4	TRBV2	.	TRBD1	TGTGCCAGCAGTCGACAGGGGGCTGGAGCCAAAAACATTCAGTACTTC	CASSRQGAGAKNIQYF
TRBJ1-5	TRBV7-9	.	TRBD1	TGTGCCAGCAGCTTAGGACAGGGTGGTTACAATCAGCCCCAGCATTTT	CASSLGQGGYNQPQHF
TRBJ2-1	TRBV29-1	.	.	TGCAGCGCGAGACTATCCGGGTACAATGAGCAGTTCTTC	CSARLSGYNEQFF
TRBJ2-1	TRBV28	.	TRBD2	TGTGCCAGCAGTGCGAGCGGGAGGGCCTGGGATGAGCAGTTCTTC	CASSASGRAWDEQFF
TRBJ2-7	TRBV5-1	.	TRBD2	TGCGCCAGCAGCCCGACAGGACTAGCGGCTACCTACGAGCAGTACTTC	CASSPTGLAATYEQYF
TRBJ1-2	TRBV2	.	.	TGTGCCAGCACCCCAGGCGCCTATGGCTACACCTTC	CASTPGAYGYTF
TRBJ1-1	TRBV7-3	.	TRBD1	TGTGCCAGCAGCTCACGAAAGGGGGCTTTCGCTCAGGTCTCTGAAGCTTTCTTT	CASSSRKGAFAQVSEAFF
TRBJ2-2	TRBV6-5	.	.	TGTGCCAGCAGCCCCGGAGAAAACACCGGGGAGCTGTTTTTT	CASSPGENTGELFF
TRBJ1-5	TRBV6-1	.	TRBD1	TGTGCCAGCAGTGAAGCGGGACAGCCTAATCAGCCCCAGCATTTT	CASSEAGQPNQPQHF
TRBJ1-1	TRBV18	.	TRBD1	TGTGCCAGCTCACCACGAGGGACAGACACTGAAGCTTTCTTT	CASSPRGTDTEAFF
TRBJ2-7	TRBV6-5	.	.	TGTGCCAGCAGTTACGGGACTCACAACTCCTACGAGCAGTACTTC	CASSYGTHNSYEQYF
TRBJ1-2	TRBV10-3	.	TRBD1	TGTGCCATCAGGCAAGCCGGGACAGGGGGCTCTGGCTACACCTTC	CAIRQAGTGGSGYTF
TRBJ1-5	TRBV6-1	.	.	TGTGCCAGCAGTGAATCAGGGCAGCCCCAGCATTTT	CASSESGQPQHF
TRBJ2-5	TRBV7-3	.	TRBD2	TGTGCCAGCAGCCGTGGTCAGGGACTAGCGGGAGAGACCCAGTACTTC	CASSRGQGLAGETQYF
TRBJ1-4	TRBV20-1	.	.	TGCAGTGCTAGTAGGAGTGAAAAACTGTTTTTT	CSASRSEKLFF
TRBJ2-3	TRBV5-6	.	TRBD2	TGTGCCAGCAACCTAGCGGGTTTAACAGATACGCAGTATTTT	CASNLAGLTDTQYF
TRBJ2-6	TRBV4-1	.	.	TGCGCCAGCAGCCAAGATTGGGCCTCTGGGGCCAACGTCCTGACTTTC	CASSQDWASGANVLTF
TRBJ2-7	TRBV28	.	TRBD2	TGTGCCAGCAGTCCCCTAGCGGGAGGGCTTGACGAGCAGTACTTC	CASSPLAGGLDEQYF
TRBJ2-1	TRBV23-1	.	.	TGCGCCAGCAGTCTGAAACAGCCCTACAATGAGCAGTTCTTC	CASSLKQPYNEQFF
TRBJ1-1	TRBV7-2	.	.	TGTGCCAGCAGCTTAGGGAGGGGGAGGGGAGGCACTGAAGCTTTCTTT	CASSLGRGRGGTEAFF
TRBJ2-2	TRBV10-3	.	TRBD2	TGTGCCATCAGTGAGTCCCTAGCGGGAAGGACCGGGGAGCTGTTTTTT	CAISESLAGRTGELFF
TRBJ2-1	TRBV5-1	.	TRBD2	TGCGCCAGCAGCTTGGAGCCTAGCGGGAGTCACCATGAGCAGTTCTTC	CASSLEPSGSHHEQFF
TRBJ2-1	TRBV11-3	.	.	TGTGCCAGCAGCTTAGTGAGCTTGGAGCAGTTCTTC	CASSLVSLEQFF
TRBJ2-2	TRBV28	.	TRBD1	TGTGCCAGCAGTTTTTCCACAGGGGACAGGGAGACCGGGGAGCTGTTTTTT	CASSFSTGDRETGELFF